This T cell receptor beta chain was identified in a study of blood T cell repertoires in COVID-19. CDR3 length: 15 amino acids. Per the germline V gene, CDR1 is MNHEY and CDR2 is SVGAGI. The V gene lost 8 bases and the J gene lost 0 bases, with 14 bases spanning the gap. TCRdb's copy holds only in-frame clones and misses some; the assay was immunoSEQ multiplex PCR. The repertoire holds a few hundred thousand clones, with approximately 90% as singletons. This clone was detected a few times. This chain connects TRBV6-5 to TRBJ1-5, with D possibly being TRBD1 (6 bases). Sequences were obtained from PBMCs or T cells enriched from blood (not recorded which). This sequence originates from a man younger than 45 who had recovered from COVID-19. CDR3 sequence: CASQRGGPSNQPQHF. The CDR3 DNA follows: TGTGCCAGCCAAAGGGGGGGCCCTAGCAATCAGCCCCAGCATTTT.